Listed below are T cell receptor beta chains from one sample, sequenced in a study of identical twins' blood T cells. A single record per CDR3 protein comes from TCRdb applying MiXCR to the 5' RACE reads. The sample carries a few hundred thousand distinct CDR3 sequences, about 28% recorded once. Sequences were obtained from PBMCs. The source of these receptors is a woman aged 18-49 years in good health. Both conserved end residues are part of each CDR3.

v_call: TRBV13; j_call: TRBJ2-1; cdr3_aa: CASGSVVISYNEQFF
v_call: TRBV12-5; j_call: TRBJ2-1; cdr3_aa: CASGLTSANEQFF
v_call: TRBV5-4; j_call: TRBJ2-2; cdr3_aa: CASSLDSAYTGELFF
v_call: TRBV9; j_call: TRBJ1-5; cdr3_aa: CASSVEGTDNQPQHF
v_call: TRBV5-1; j_call: TRBJ1-1; cdr3_aa: CASSAGLTGDTEAFF
v_call: TRBV29-1; j_call: TRBJ1-3; cdr3_aa: CSVEDQKSNTIYF
v_call: TRBV7-2; j_call: TRBJ2-1; cdr3_aa: CASSPGPLNEQFF
v_call: TRBV7-9; j_call: TRBJ2-5; cdr3_aa: CASSLLDRETQYF
v_call: TRBV29-1; j_call: TRBJ1-4; cdr3_aa: CSVYEGSEKLFF
v_call: TRBV20-1; j_call: TRBJ1-2; cdr3_aa: CSASVGTNYGYTF
v_call: TRBV5-6; j_call: TRBJ1-1; cdr3_aa: CASSSHSGVNTEAFF
v_call: TRBV27; j_call: TRBJ2-1; cdr3_aa: CAGSLRGPYNEQFF
v_call: TRBV7-2; j_call: TRBJ2-7; cdr3_aa: CASSSTDRAYEQYF
v_call: TRBV12-3/TRBV12-4; j_call: TRBJ1-1; cdr3_aa: CASSSDQGITEAFF
v_call: TRBV19; j_call: TRBJ2-7; cdr3_aa: CASSARDSSSYEQYF
v_call: TRBV12-3/TRBV12-4; j_call: TRBJ2-3; cdr3_aa: CASSSTVTDTQYF
v_call: TRBV20-1; j_call: TRBJ1-1; cdr3_aa: CSATEVNTEAFF
v_call: TRBV3-1; j_call: TRBJ1-1; cdr3_aa: CASTSGFVAFF
v_call: TRBV20-1; j_call: TRBJ2-1; cdr3_aa: CRVGSSSYNEQFF
v_call: TRBV10-2; j_call: TRBJ1-3; cdr3_aa: CASRTETGNTIYF
v_call: TRBV12-3/TRBV12-4; j_call: TRBJ2-1; cdr3_aa: CASSLISLPEQFF
v_call: TRBV7-9; j_call: TRBJ1-5; cdr3_aa: CASSSTGTGDHF
v_call: TRBV9; j_call: TRBJ2-1; cdr3_aa: CASSVDSGGRYNEQFF
v_call: TRBV6-2/TRBV6-3; j_call: TRBJ2-1; cdr3_aa: CASSSGESWGRNEQFF
v_call: TRBV6-5; j_call: TRBJ2-7; cdr3_aa: CASSYIAASYEQYF
v_call: TRBV28; j_call: TRBJ2-1; cdr3_aa: CASSFPGLADEQFF
v_call: TRBV18; j_call: TRBJ1-5; cdr3_aa: CASSPGPGQNQPQHF
v_call: TRBV5-6; j_call: TRBJ2-1; cdr3_aa: CASSPDLGNEQFF
v_call: TRBV7-2; j_call: TRBJ1-5; cdr3_aa: CASSFYGTGNQPQHF
v_call: TRBV6-5; j_call: TRBJ2-7; cdr3_aa: CASRSDGAYEQYF
v_call: TRBV11-2; j_call: TRBJ2-1; cdr3_aa: CASSINLAGENEQFF
v_call: TRBV6-6; j_call: TRBJ2-7; cdr3_aa: CASRSPGGSYEQYF
v_call: TRBV20-1; j_call: TRBJ1-4; cdr3_aa: CSANLNNEKLFF
v_call: TRBV20-1; j_call: TRBJ1-2; cdr3_aa: CSASRSTDYGYTF
v_call: TRBV5-4; j_call: TRBJ2-3; cdr3_aa: CASNGGVASGSTDTQYF